These 21 T cell receptor beta chains share one sample of origin, sequenced in a study of vaccination and CD4 T cells after COVID-19. These TCRs' antigens remain unknown. Sequencing of DNA taken from cultured CD4+ T cells relied on the Oncomine TCR Beta short-read assay. MiXCR, applied by TCRdb to the PCR reads, yields one record per CDR3 protein. Of just over 20,000 distinct CDR3 sequences listed, approximately 50% are singletons. Described treatment: roughly 11-day PBMC culture with coronavirus spike peptide pools or control peptides (ViraFEST assay). The sequenced material came from CD4+ T cells from blood, cultured in vitro. The origin of the receptors is a human donor who had recovered from COVID-19.

This clonotype was seen a few times. The CDR3 is CSAIGQGDPISYGYTF. The DNA for the CDR3 is TGCAGTGCTATTGGACAGGGTGACCCGATTAGCTATGGCTACACCTTC. The rearrangement links TRBV20-1 to TRBJ1-2; 8 bases map to TRBD1. The CDR3 has 16 residues. From germline, CDR1 is DFQATT and CDR2 SNEGSKA (reference sequence). The V gene end was trimmed by 4 bases and the J gene end by 4 bases; junction bases not matched to a gene: 14.

This clonotype turned up a few times. The chain carries TRBV2 and TRBJ2-5, with D possibly TRBD2 on 5 matching bases. CDR3 length: 12 amino acids. Trimming stripped 7 bases from V and 5 bases from J, with 11 bases between. Germline V lookup: CDR1 SNHLY, CDR2 FYNNEI. The chain's CDR3 is CASTRGWETQYF. The CDR3 DNA follows: TGTGCCAGCACCCGAGGGTGGGAGACCCAGTACTTC.

A remark on this clonotype: An end of the junction differs from the germline gene, which may be a read error. The gene calls are TRBV6-1 and TRBJ1-3; D gene ambiguous. The germline V gene encodes CDR1 MNHNS and CDR2 SASEGT. This CDR3 is 15 amino acids long. CDR3 DNA sequence: TGTGCCAGCCGGCCCCAGAGGAGCTCTGGAAACGCCATATATTTT. It translates to CASRPQRSSGNAIYF.

The chain links TRBV11-3 to TRBJ2-2, with D perhaps TRBD1 (5 bases). Germline V CDR1 and CDR2: SGHNT, YENEEA. The CDR3 is 15 amino acids. V lost 5 bases, J lost 2 bases, and 12 bases lay in between. The CDR3 loop reads CASSLKRGNTGELFF. CDR3 nucleotides: TGTGCCAGCAGCCTAAAAAGGGGTAACACCGGGGAGCTGTTTTTT. The full variable domain, completed using reference TRBV11-3 and TRBJ2-2, is EAGVVQSPRYKIIEKKQPVAFWCNPISGHNTLYWYLQNLGQGPELLIRYENEEAVDDSQLPKDRFSAERLKGVDSTLKIQPAELGDSAVYLCASSLKRGNTGELFFGEGSRLTVL.

This clonotype has only a few counts. The J gene is TRBJ1-6, the V gene TRBV20-1; 7 positions match TRBD1. The CDR3 loop spans 16 amino acids. V shed 1 base and J 7 bases; nucleotides not matched to a gene: 10. Germline V gene data show CDR1 as DFQATT and CDR2 as SNEGSKA (reference sequence). CDR3 nucleotides: TGCAGTGCTAGAGCGCCCCCCGGGACAGCAAATTCACCCCTCCACTTT. This encodes CSARAPPGTANSPLHF.

The chain has TRBV27 and TRBJ2-1, with 7 bases identical to TRBD2. The CDR3 totals 20 residues. Looked up from germline, CDR1 is MNHEY and CDR2 is SMNVEV (reference sequence). The junction had 24 bases not matched to a gene; V was cut back by 6 bases and J by 4 bases. CDR3 nucleotides: TGTGCCAGCAGCCGAACGGGGAGTCTAGCGGATGGGGCCCTTTACAATGAGCAGTTCTTC. Translation gives CASSRTGSLADGALYNEQFF.

In this sample, this clonotype turned up a few times. The genes are TRBV6-1 and TRBJ2-4; perhaps TRBD2 as D (6 bases). The CDR3 extends over 13 amino acids. CDR1 and CDR2 from the germline V gene are MNHNS and SASEGT. Trimming left V 5 bases short and J 9 bases short, with 14 bases between. The chain's CDR3 is CASSQGLGGIQYF. The CDR3 DNA sequence: TGTGCCAGCAGTCAGGGACTGGGGGGCATTCAGTACTTC.

This clonotype was seen a few times. V and J are TRBV7-2 and TRBJ2-3, with 8 nucleotides matching TRBD2. V lost 1 base and J lost 3; bases outside the gene matches: 3. Per germline, CDR1 SGHTA and CDR2 FQGNSA. This CDR3 region has 15 residues. The CDR3 protein is CASSLGRGGTDTQYF. In nucleotides, the CDR3 is TGTGCCAGCAGCTTAGGACGGGGGGGGACAGATACGCAGTATTTT.

The V and J genes are TRBV30 and TRBJ2-7; the D gene could be TRBD1 or TRBD2 (6 bases each). The CDR3 runs to 13 residues. Germline assignment: CDR1 GTSNPN and CDR2 SVGIG (reference sequence). V was pared by 5 bases and J by 3 bases, with 14 bases between. CDR3 nucleotides: TGTGCCTGGGCTCATGGGGGGCTCTACGAGCAGTACTTC. Amino acid sequence: CAWAHGGLYEQYF.

CDR3 in amino acids: CASSAGVYNSPLHF. The CDR3 DNA reads as TGTGCCAGTAGTGCAGGGGTTTATAATTCACCCCTCCACTTT. The chain is built from TRBV19 and TRBJ1-6; tentatively, D is TRBD1 (6 bases). The V and J ends lost 5 bases and 4 bases respectively, with 9 bases between them. CDR3 length: 14 amino acids. Germline V gene data show CDR1 as LNHDA and CDR2 as SQIVND (reference sequence).

V is TRBV6-1 and J is TRBJ1-2, with D perhaps matching TRBD1 (5 bases). V lost 2 bases to trimming and J lost 8 bases, with 12 bases between them. CDR1 and CDR2 from the germline V gene are MNHNS and SASEGT. The CDR3 runs 13 residues. The CDR3 is CASSERGPYGYTF. The CDR3 coding sequence is TGTGCCAGCAGTGAAAGGGGTCCCTACGGCTACACCTTC.

V gene TRBV2 combines with J gene TRBJ2-5; TRBD1 aligns across 7 bases. Germline CDR1 SNHLY, CDR2 FYNNEI. The J segment lost 1 base and the V segment lost 6 bases, leaving 5 bases of the junction unmatched. There are 14 residues in the CDR3. CDR3 residues: CASSRRDSQETQYF. In DNA, the CDR3 is TGTGCCAGCAGCAGACGGGACAGCCAAGAGACCCAGTACTTC.

The chain recombines TRBV12-3 or TRBV12-4 with TRBJ2-7; D is ambiguous. The CDR3 length is 14 residues. Trimming took off 5 bases at V and 2 bases at J, with 13 bases between the two ends. DNA of the CDR3: TGTGCCAGCAGTGAAAATTGGGATACCTACGAGCAGTACTTC. Its translation: CASSENWDTYEQYF.

The V call is TRBV19, the J call TRBJ1-5; D not certain. The CDR3 is made up of 15 amino acids. Deletions cut 4 bases from V and 2 bases from J, with 12 bases between. Germline V lookup: CDR1 LNHDA, CDR2 SQIVND (reference sequence). In nucleotides, the CDR3 is TGTGCCAGTAGTACCCTTTGGACGGGCAATCAGCCCCAGCATTTT. Translating it yields CASSTLWTGNQPQHF.

The chain combines TRBV20-1 with TRBJ1-1; D not resolved. The CDR3 covers 14 residues. CDR1 and CDR2 from the germline V gene are DFQATT and SNEGSKA (reference sequence). V was shortened by 3 bases and J by 0 bases, with 11 bases between the two germline ends. CDR3 residues: CSASQPPMNTEAFF. CDR3 in DNA: TGCAGTGCTAGTCAGCCTCCAATGAACACTGAAGCTTTCTTT.

This rearrangement joins TRBV5-1 to TRBJ2-3; no firm D call. Germline assignment: CDR1 SGHRS and CDR2 YFSETQ. Deletions cut 3 bases from V and 3 bases from J, with 11 bases between. The CDR3 is 14 amino acids. CDR3 amino acids: CASSSVPGTDTQYF. The CDR3 coding sequence is TGCGCCAGCAGCTCGGTCCCCGGTACAGATACGCAGTATTTT. The whole variable domain, remainder taken from reference TRBV5-1 and TRBJ2-3, is KAGVTQTPRYLIKTRGQQVTLSCSPISGHRSVSWYQQTPGQGLQFLFEYFSETQRNKGNFPGRFSGRQFSNSRSEMNVSTLELGDSALYLCASSSVPGTDTQYFGPGTRLTVL.

Only a few counts were recorded for this clonotype. This chain's CDR3 is CASSRGGGDTQYF. In nucleotides, the CDR3 is TGTGCCAGCAGCAGGGGGGGAGGAGATACGCAGTATTTT. The chain employs TRBV7-9 and TRBJ2-3, with D possibly TRBD2 on 7 matching bases. V shed 5 bases and J shed 5 bases, with 11 bases lying between them. CDR1 is SEHNR and CDR2 is FQNEAQ in the germline V gene (reference sequence). This CDR3 contains 13 residues.

This clonotype was found a few times. V gene TRBV6-1 combines with J gene TRBJ2-2; tentatively, D is TRBD1 (5 bases). Per the germline V gene, CDR1 is MNHNS and CDR2 is SASEGT. Trimming cost V 6 bases and J 1 base, with 12 bases left between them. CDR3 length: 15 amino acids. The chain's CDR3 is CASRPHQGNTGELFF. The CDR3 DNA sequence: TGTGCCAGCAGACCTCACCAGGGGAACACCGGGGAGCTGTTTTTT.

This chain uses TRBV18 with TRBJ1-1; 7 bases are shared with TRBD1. This CDR3 is 13 amino acids long. Trimming cost V 3 bases and J 6 bases; bases outside gene matches: 4. Germline CDR1 and CDR2: KGHSH and LQKENI. DNA of the CDR3: TGTGCCAGCTCACCCAACGGACAGGCTGAAGCTTTCTTT. The encoded protein is CASSPNGQAEAFF.

The rearrangement links TRBV20-1 to TRBJ1-6; D ambiguous. CDR3 size: 13 residues. V shed 1 base and J shed 4 bases, with 5 bases lying between them. Germline CDR1 is DFQATT and CDR2 is SNEGSKA (reference sequence). The DNA of the CDR3 is TGCAGTGCTAGAGGACCTTATAATTCACCCCTCCACTTT. This translates into CSARGPYNSPLHF.

There are a few counts of this clonotype. V and J are TRBV6-1 and TRBJ1-1, with D tentatively TRBD1 (5 bases). CDR3 size: 13 residues. CDR1 is MNHNS and CDR2 is SASEGT in the germline V gene. V lost 7 bases to trimming and J lost 7 bases, with 16 bases between them. The DNA for the CDR3 is TGTGCCAGCACCCCCGACAGAAAGGGTGAAGCTTTCTTT. This encodes CASTPDRKGEAFF.